What follows describes a single TCR beta chain. TCR beta libraries used about 2.2 micrograms of genomic DNA from cryopreserved PBMCs. This entry is derived from a study of cytotoxic CD8 clonotypes in ibrutinib-treated CLL. Assay used: immunoSEQ multiplex PCR; TCRdb lists only in-frame clones, some missing. The sample carries about 140,000 clones, roughly 90% recorded once. The CDR3 extends over 15 amino acids. The ends were cut back, 7 bases at V and 0 bases at J, with 13 bases in the middle. Germline CDR1 and CDR2: MDHEN and SYDVKM. The chain couples TRBV28 to TRBJ1-3, with D tentatively TRBD1 (6 bases). Material: PBMCs, obtained after 12 months of ibrutinib treatment. This clonotype was sampled from a human donor with chronic lymphocytic leukemia. The CDR3 region is CASTIGGSSGNTIYF. In DNA form, the CDR3 reads TGTGCCAGCACTATAGGGGGAAGCTCTGGAAACACCATATATTTT.